One T cell receptor beta chain is described in this entry. The data derive from a study of blood T cell repertoires in COVID-19. The wider study: In each case, the material was cDNA or gDNA derived from T cells, B-cell-depleted T cells, or PBMCs.

With V trimmed by 2 bases and J by 9 bases, 10 bases remained unmatched. The V gene's germline CDR1 is ENHRY and CDR2 SYGVKD. The CDR3 runs to 15 residues. The table came from immunoSEQ multiplex PCR; TCRdb's copy has only in-frame clones and leaves some out. The data show 150,000 to 200,000 clones, approximately 80% seen once. The sequence was collected from a man in his 70s who had been exposed to COVID-19. Material for sequencing was PBMCs or T cells enriched from blood (not recorded which). This chain connects TRBV10-3 to TRBJ2-1, with TRBD2 identical over 7 bases. CDR3 loop: CAISEHGTKGGEQFF. The CDR3 DNA sequence: TGTGCCATCAGTGAGCACGGGACTAAGGGAGGTGAGCAGTTCTTC.